These T cell receptor beta chains were read from a single sample in a study of blood T cells in healthy people across ages. In TCRdb, the 5' RACE reads were re-called with MiXCR into one record per CDR3 protein. The sample includes a few hundred thousand distinct CDR3 sequences, about 28% of them seen just once. This same sample was also taken into another study, of T cells of mothers and their children.

Sequencing was performed on blood. The receptors stem from a boy younger than 10 in good health. Each CDR3 is given with its conserved first and last residue. A D gene is named only where the DNA matches it firmly. Expanded clones are given a class, and other clones once, few, many or no size at all.

V	size	length	D	J	CDR3	DNA
TRBV7-8	many	17	NA	TRBJ2-6	CASSLRGGRDGANVLTF	TGTGCCAGCAGCTTAAGGGGGGGTAGAGATGGGGCCAACGTCCTGACTTTC
TRBV24-1	NA	15	NA	TRBJ2-5	CATSEGAGPQETQYF	TGTGCCACCAGTGAGGGGGCGGGGCCCCAAGAGACCCAGTACTTC
TRBV15	few	15	NA	TRBJ2-3	CATSRAGRGTDTQYF	TGTGCCACCAGCAGAGCCGGAAGGGGCACAGATACGCAGTATTTT
TRBV18	NA	19	NA	TRBJ2-6	CASSPTTGGFPSGANVLTF	TGTGCCAGCTCACCAACAACAGGAGGATTCCCCTCTGGGGCCAACGTCCTGACTTTC
TRBV5-6	few	12	NA	TRBJ2-1	CASSSGAVEQFF	TGTGCCAGCAGCTCAGGGGCGGTTGAGCAGTTCTTC
TRBV7-2	NA	14	NA	TRBJ2-2	CASSPERNTGELFF	TGTGCCAGCAGCCCTGAGCGGAACACCGGGGAGCTGTTTTTT
TRBV10-1	NA	12	NA	TRBJ2-7	CASTPGHGEQYF	TGCGCCAGCACCCCGGGACACGGCGAGCAGTACTTC
TRBV7-9	few	15	TRBD1	TRBJ1-1	CASSLSGGSGTEAFF	TGTGCCAGCAGCTTATCAGGGGGTAGTGGCACTGAAGCTTTCTTT
TRBV7-6	NA	15	TRBD2	TRBJ2-1	CASSTGLAGANEQFF	TGTGCCAGCAGCACGGGACTAGCGGGGGCTAATGAGCAGTTCTTC
TRBV5-5	NA	14	NA	TRBJ2-4	CASSNQLAKNIQYF	TGTGCCAGCAGTAATCAGCTAGCCAAAAACATTCAGTACTTC
TRBV7-9	few	18	NA	TRBJ1-2	CASSLIPRQRNSRYGYTF	TGTGCCAGCAGCCTTATTCCGAGACAGCGAAATAGCAGATATGGCTACACCTTC
TRBV7-2	NA	17	TRBD2	TRBJ2-1	CASSWRLATSSYNEQFF	TGTGCCAGCAGCTGGAGACTAGCGACAAGCTCCTACAATGAGCAGTTCTTC
TRBV20-1	NA	14	NA	TRBJ1-1	CSAKVVGGVTEAFF	TGCAGTGCTAAAGTGGTTGGGGGAGTCACTGAAGCTTTCTTT
TRBV11-2	few	14	TRBD1	TRBJ2-2	CASSSDRAAGELFF	TGTGCCAGCAGCTCCGACAGGGCGGCCGGGGAGCTGTTTTTT